This T cell receptor (beta chain) was identified during a study of glioma-infiltrating T cells after dendritic cell vaccination. Study summary: The vaccine used monocyte-derived dendritic cells pulsed overnight with autologous tumor lysate. Patients received three intradermal dendritic cell vaccine injections at biweekly intervals.

The immunoSEQ assay amplified TCRB CDR3 from up to 2 ug DNA. Here immunoSEQ multiplex PCR was the method, and the copy in TCRdb shows in-frame clones only, minus some. The sample shows some 78,000 clones, 85% of them seen only once. CDR1 SGHTA and CDR2 FQGNSA come from the germline V gene. The V segment lost 5 bases and the J segment 1 base; nucleotides outside the gene matches: 9. This CDR3 contains 17 residues. Time point specified: after dendritic cell vaccination, including at tumor progression/relapse. Patients had residual fresh-frozen tumor tissue and more than two years of survival data. This receptor was identified in a human donor with glioblastoma. V is TRBV7-2 and J is TRBJ2-1; 9 bases are a match to TRBD1. The sequencing here drew on blood, taken after dendritic cell vaccination. Written as DNA, the CDR3 is TGTGCCAGCAGCCCTCGTCCCGGGACAGGGTCCTACAATGAGCAGTTCTTC. It is translated as CASSPRPGTGSYNEQFF.